The present TCR beta chain was sequenced within a study of T cells in Graves' hyperthyroidism and ophthalmopathy. V shed 11 bases and J 4 bases; nucleotides not matched to a gene: 11. Germline lookup yields CDR1 SGHTA and CDR2 FQGNSA. This CDR3 has 14 residues. Regarding this clonotype: This may stem from a read error, because a much larger clone lies one nucleotide away.

Amplification targeted TCR beta CDR3 regions from RNA transcripts. TCR CDR3 underwent first-round RT-PCR with the HTBI primer set. TCRdb reanalysed the multiplex PCR reads using MiXCR and keeps one entry per CDR3 protein. The table shows around 440,000 distinct CDR3 sequences, with less than 20% occurring only once. The sample comprised blood. The chain couples TRBV7-2 to TRBJ2-1, with 7 bases that match TRBD2. The TCR comes from a woman younger than 30 with Graves' hyperthyroidism. The CDR3 here is CAGGSPGGYNEQFF. CDR3 DNA sequence: TGTGCCGGCGGGTCCCCCGGGGGGTACAATGAGCAGTTCTTC.